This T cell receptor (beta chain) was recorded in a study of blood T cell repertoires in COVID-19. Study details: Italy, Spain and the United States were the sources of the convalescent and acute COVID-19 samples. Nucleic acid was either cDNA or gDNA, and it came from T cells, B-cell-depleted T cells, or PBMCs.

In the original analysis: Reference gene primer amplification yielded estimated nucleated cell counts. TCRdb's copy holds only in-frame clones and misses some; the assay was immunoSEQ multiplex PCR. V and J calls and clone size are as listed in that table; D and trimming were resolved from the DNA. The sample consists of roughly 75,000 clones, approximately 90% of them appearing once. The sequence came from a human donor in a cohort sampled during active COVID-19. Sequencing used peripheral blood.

The CDR3 sequence is CASSYRTSGGDTQYF. CDR3 bases: TGTGCCAGCAGCTATCGGACTAGCGGGGGGGATACGCAGTATTTT. J is TRBJ2-3 and V is TRBV7-2; TRBD2 agrees at 14 bases. The CDR3 is made up of 15 amino acids. Germline CDR1 SGHTA, CDR2 FQGNSA. Trimming took 4 bases from V and 6 from J; bases not matched to a gene: 3.